This T cell receptor beta chain comes out of a study of T cell responses to AZD1222 COVID-19 vaccine. Findings and limits, study-wide: Seropositivity was recorded at baseline in only 6 or 7 AZD1222 recipients.

The CDR3 extends over 13 amino acids. CDR1 is MNHNY, CDR2 SVGAGI, per germline (reference sequence). With 1 base removed from V and 3 bases from J, the gap between germline ends came to 4 bases. Some clones are missing from TCRdb's copy, which holds only in-frame ones; the method was immunoSEQ multiplex PCR. The sample has approximately 130,000 clones; more than 85% are singletons. With respect to this clone: Its target is unknown.

Sequenced here: peripheral blood, sampled on day 0 of AZD1222 vaccination. The chain carries TRBV6-6 and TRBJ1-3; D uncertain. This clonotype was obtained from an adult in good health. CDR3 loop: CASSYWVGNTIYF. The CDR3 DNA reads TGTGCCAGCAGTTACTGGGTTGGAAACACCATATATTTT.